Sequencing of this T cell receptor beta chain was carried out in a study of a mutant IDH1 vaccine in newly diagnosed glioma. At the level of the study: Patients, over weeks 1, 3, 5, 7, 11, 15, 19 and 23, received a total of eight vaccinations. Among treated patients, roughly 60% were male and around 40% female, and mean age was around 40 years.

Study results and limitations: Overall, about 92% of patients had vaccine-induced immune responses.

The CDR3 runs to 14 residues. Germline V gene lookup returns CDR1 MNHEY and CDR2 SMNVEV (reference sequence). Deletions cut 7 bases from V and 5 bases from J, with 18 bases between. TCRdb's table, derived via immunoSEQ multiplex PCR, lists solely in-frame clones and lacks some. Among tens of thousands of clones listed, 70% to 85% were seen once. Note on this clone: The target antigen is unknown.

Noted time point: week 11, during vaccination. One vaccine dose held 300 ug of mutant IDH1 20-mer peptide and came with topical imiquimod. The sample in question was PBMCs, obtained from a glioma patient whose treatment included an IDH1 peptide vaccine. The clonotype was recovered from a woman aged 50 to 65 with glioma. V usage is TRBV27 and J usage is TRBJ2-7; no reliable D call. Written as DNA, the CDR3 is TGTGCCAGCAAGTCACTATTAGGGTCCCACGAGCAGTACTTC. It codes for CASKSLLGSHEQYF.